This TCR beta chain is drawn from a study of T cell responses to AZD1222 COVID-19 vaccine. Study-wide results and limits: Of the AZD1222 recipients, only 5 to 7 were seropositive at baseline. Possibly, clonal diversity was underestimated; donors were largely white British and included more females.

Between the trimmed V and J ends, which lost 5 bases and 1 base, there was a span of 11 bases. The CDR3 runs to 14 residues. CDR1 and CDR2 from the germline V gene are MNHEY and SVGEGT. Clones were sequenced by immunoSEQ multiplex PCR, and TCRdb holds only the in-frame ones, with some missing. This sample has about 110,000 clones, with around nine tenths found just once. As to this clone: Its antigen is as yet unknown.

This TCR derives from an adult in good health. The material was peripheral blood, obtained on day 0 of MenACWY control vaccination. The rearrangement uses TRBV6-2 or TRBV6-3 and TRBJ1-1; D may be TRBD1 (5 bases). This CDR3 is CASSTTGQNTEAFF. CDR3 nucleotide sequence: TGTGCCAGCAGTACTACAGGTCAGAACACTGAAGCTTTCTTT.